Listed here are 19 T cell receptor beta chains from one sample, sequenced in a study of blood T cells in healthy people across ages. Through a sample-barcoded 5' primer and a J-beta primer mix, a second PCR was run for roughly 7 to 11 cycles. A single record per CDR3 protein comes from TCRdb applying MiXCR to the 5' RACE reads. The sample yields 1,100,000 or so distinct CDR3 sequences, more than 40% seen once. Sequenced input: blood. All receptors come from a woman aged 60-75 years in good health.

This clonotype turned up a few times. V is TRBV6-6 and J is TRBJ2-5; TRBD1 might be the D (6 bases). Germline-derived CDR1 and CDR2 are MNHNY and SVGAGI (reference sequence). V lost 6 bases and J 2 bases, leaving 19 bases between the germline ends. The CDR3 consists of 16 residues. The CDR3 DNA reads TGTGCCAGCAGGGCCCCTACAGGGTTGGGGCAAGAGACCCAGTACTTC. Translated, it gives CASRAPTGLGQETQYF.

This clonotype was picked up a small number of times. This chain uses TRBV11-2 with TRBJ2-5; D might be TRBD1 or TRBD2, each matching 5 bases. V was pared by 2 bases and J by 0 bases, with 10 bases between. Germline-derived CDR1 and CDR2 are SGHAT and FQNNGV. This CDR3 has 15 amino acids. CDR3 coding DNA: TGTGCCAGCAGCTTAACGGGGACCAACCAAGAGACCCAGTACTTC. Its translation: CASSLTGTNQETQYF.

The sample holds many counts of this clonotype. The chain couples TRBV18 to TRBJ2-7; D possibly corresponds to TRBD1 (5 bases). The V gene lost 2 bases and the J gene lost 2 bases, with 7 bases spanning the gap. From germline, CDR1 is KGHSH and CDR2 LQKENI. CDR3 length: 13 amino acids. The CDR3 is CASSPKDTYEQYF. The CDR3 bases are TGTGCCAGCTCACCAAAGGACACCTACGAGCAGTACTTC.

In its sample, this clonotype was seen a few times. The gene calls are TRBV6-5 and TRBJ2-7, with 9 bases lining up with TRBD1. Trimming cost V 5 bases and J 2 bases; bases outside gene matches: 4. Germline lookup yields CDR1 MNHEY and CDR2 SVGAGI. The CDR3 length is 14 residues. In DNA form, the CDR3 reads TGTGCCAGCAGTGCGGACAGGGGAACCTACGAGCAGTACTTC. This codes for CASSADRGTYEQYF.

The chain links TRBV28 to TRBJ2-1; possibly TRBD2 for D (5 bases). Germline-derived CDR1 and CDR2 are MDHEN and SYDVKM. Trimming took off 7 bases at V and 3 bases at J, with 16 bases between the two ends. The CDR3 is made up of 15 amino acids. CDR3 region: CASKQMLGGYNEQFF. In DNA form, the CDR3 reads TGTGCCAGCAAACAAATGCTAGGAGGCTACAATGAGCAGTTCTTC. The variable domain in full, completed from reference TRBV28 and TRBJ2-1, reads DVKVTQSSRYLVKRTGEKVFLECVQDMDHENMFWYRQDPGLGLRLIYFSYDVKMKEKGDIPEGYSVSREKKERFSLILESASTNQTSMYLCASKQMLGGYNEQFFGPGTRLTVL.

The chain couples TRBV13 to TRBJ2-1; D uncertain. The germline gives CDR1 PRHDT, CDR2 FYEKMQ (reference sequence). The length of the CDR3 is 13 residues. V was shortened by 5 bases and J by 5 bases, with 10 bases between the two germline ends. The CDR3, as DNA: TGTGCCAGCAGCCCTTACAAGAACAATGAGCAGTTCTTC. Amino acid sequence: CASSPYKNNEQFF.

This clonotype was seen many times. The chain recombines TRBV29-1 with TRBJ2-7; D is ambiguous. Trimming left V 4 bases short and J 5 bases short, with 27 bases between. This CDR3 has 17 amino acids. From germline, CDR1 is SQVTM and CDR2 ANQGSEA. CDR3 DNA: TGCAGCGTTGTAGGCCAGGTGGCCAGAGCAGGTTTGGACGAGCAGTACTTC. Protein: CSVVGQVARAGLDEQYF.

The rearrangement links TRBV20-1 to TRBJ2-5, with 13 bases fitting TRBD2. V was pared by 1 base and J by 11 bases, with 13 bases of the junction left unmatched. Germline lookup yields CDR1 DFQATT and CDR2 SNEGSKA (reference sequence). The CDR3 spans 16 residues. CDR3: CSARGTSGSRIREQYF. As DNA, the CDR3 is TGCAGTGCTAGAGGGACTAGCGGGAGCCGCATCCGGGAGCAGTACTTC.

The rearrangement uses TRBV29-1 and TRBJ2-1, with a possible D match to TRBD2 (6 bases). The CDR3 extends over 15 amino acids. V lost 0 bases and J lost 3, with 12 bases in between. Germline loops: CDR1 SQVTM, CDR2 ANQGSEA. CDR3 nucleotides: TGCAGCGTTGAAGATCAAGCAGCGGGCTACAATGAGCAGTTCTTC. Amino acid sequence: CSVEDQAAGYNEQFF.

The chain combines TRBV7-9 with TRBJ2-7; TRBD1 agrees at 9 bases. CDR1 and CDR2 (germline): SEHNR, FQNEAQ (reference sequence). This CDR3 is built from 17 residues. Losses at the gene ends were 3 bases for V and 2 bases for J; bases not matched to a gene: 11. CDR3 sequence reads: CASSFPQSGQGTYEQYF. In DNA, the CDR3 is TGTGCCAGCAGCTTTCCTCAATCGGGACAGGGTACCTACGAGCAGTACTTC.

This clonotype has a handful of counts. This chain links TRBV20-1 with TRBJ2-1; the D call may be TRBD1 or TRBD2 (5 bases each). The CDR3 runs to 18 residues. V was cut by 2 bases and J by 0 bases, with 20 bases left in between. CDR1 is DFQATT, CDR2 SNEGSKA, per germline (reference sequence). The CDR3 bases are TGCAGTGCTAGACTCCCCAGGTCGGGACGCGTCTCCTACAATGAGCAGTTCTTC. This sequence encodes CSARLPRSGRVSYNEQFF.

The chain recombines TRBV2 with TRBJ2-1, with D unclear. The V gene lost 6 bases and the J gene lost 0 bases, with 9 bases spanning the gap. CDR1 and CDR2 from the germline V gene are SNHLY and FYNNEI. The CDR3 consists of 14 residues. The CDR3 loop reads CASRDRSSYNEQFF. As DNA, the CDR3 is TGTGCCAGCAGGGATAGGAGCTCCTACAATGAGCAGTTCTTC.

Here the CDR3 DNA reads TGTGCCAGCAGTGATGGACAGAACACTGAAGCTTTCTTT. It yields the protein CASSDGQNTEAFF. The chain carries TRBV25-1 and TRBJ1-1; TRBD1 might be the D (5 bases). The CDR3 has 13 residues. V was trimmed by 3 bases and J by 1 base, leaving 6 bases between them. Germline V lookup: CDR1 MGHDK, CDR2 SYGVNS.

The table lists this clonotype with a few counts. The chain uses TRBV10-3 and TRBJ1-1; 11 bases map to TRBD1. Germline assignment: CDR1 ENHRY and CDR2 SYGVKD. With 2 bases clipped from V and 4 bases from J, the junction kept 3 bases outside the gene matches. The CDR3 spans 15 residues. The CDR3 is CAISEPGTGGTEAFF. In DNA, the CDR3 is TGTGCCATCAGTGAGCCCGGGACAGGGGGCACTGAAGCTTTCTTT.

The rearrangement links TRBV9 to TRBJ2-3; the match to TRBD2 covers 8 bases. Germline V gene lookup returns CDR1 SGDLS and CDR2 YYNGEE. The J segment lost 4 bases and the V segment lost 8 bases, leaving 9 bases of the junction unmatched. The CDR3 has 14 amino acids. CDR3 coding DNA: TGTGCCAGTACGCAAGGGCGGGGGGCAGATACGCAGTATTTT. It translates to CASTQGRGADTQYF.

In its sample, this clonotype was seen many times. The V call is TRBV5-1, the J call TRBJ2-1, with 14 bases identical to TRBD2. Germline V CDR1 and CDR2: SGHRS, YFSETQ. V gave up 5 bases and J gave up 9 bases; unmatched junction bases: 7. The CDR3 consists of 15 residues. The chain's CDR3 is CASRGGTSGSTEQFF. The CDR3, as DNA: TGCGCCAGCAGGGGAGGGACTAGCGGGAGTACTGAGCAGTTCTTC.

This clonotype was counted a single time. V and J are TRBV7-3 and TRBJ2-1, with a possible D match to TRBD2 (7 bases). V lost 3 bases and J 7 bases, leaving 16 bases between the germline ends. Germline CDR1 is SGHTA and CDR2 is FQGTGA. The CDR3 is 15 residues long. Here the CDR3 reads CASSLRGGSSNEQFF. The CDR3 region has the DNA TGTGCCAGCAGCTTGAGGGGGGGTTCCAGTAATGAGCAGTTCTTC.

The V and J genes are TRBV20-1 and TRBJ2-3, with 9 bases fitting TRBD2. The J segment lost 6 bases and the V segment lost 0 bases, leaving 10 bases of the junction unmatched. The CDR3 has 16 residues. CDR1 DFQATT and CDR2 SNEGSKA come from the germline V gene (reference sequence). Here the CDR3 reads CSARDPHSGRSDTQYF. The CDR3 DNA sequence: TGCAGTGCTAGAGATCCCCATAGCGGGAGATCGGATACGCAGTATTTT.

With regard to this clonotype: A read error may account for a junction end that differs from germline. This sequence joins TRBV5-1 and TRBJ2-5; TRBD2 agrees at 10 bases. From germline, CDR1 is SGHRS and CDR2 YFSETQ. CDR3 length equals 15 residues. The CDR3, as DNA: TGCGCCGGCAGCCCTCTAGCGGGAGAGGTCGAGACCCAGTACTTC. It yields the protein CAGSPLAGEVETQYF.